The clone carrying this TCR beta chain was picked up one time. What it recognizes is unknown. This specimen comes from a study of cytomegalovirus exposure and HLA in healthy donors. 60 Vbeta and 13 Jbeta primers were used in PCR. The data were produced by immunoSEQ multiplex PCR, yet TCRdb's version contains in-frame clones alone and is incomplete. This sample has around 180,000 clones; 84% occur once, and the top ten carry 0.25% to 0.3%. Points from the study as a whole: Later on, an analysis showed TCR association rates differing by HLA locus, with DRB1 the most and HLA-C the fewest. Later genetic work tied a missense DCLRE1C variant to beta-chain V and J trimming.

CDR1 MNHNY and CDR2 SVGAGI come from the germline V gene (reference sequence). The CDR3 is made up of 13 amino acids. The V gene lost 1 base and the J gene lost 11 bases, with 15 bases spanning the gap. The chain carries TRBV6-6 and TRBJ2-7; D not certain. The sequence derives from a boy aged 5-17 years in good health and CMV-seronegative. Material: PBMCs. The CDR3 is CASSYYKTGYEYF. For the CDR3, the DNA is TGTGCCAGCAGTTACTACAAAACCGGGTACGAGTACTTC.